A selection of T cell receptor beta chains follows, all from one sample in a study of T cells in Graves' hyperthyroidism and ophthalmopathy. TCRdb used MiXCR to reprocess the multiplex PCR reads, holding one entry per CDR3 protein. This table holds fewer than 450,000 distinct CDR3 sequences, about a sixth found once. The specimen was blood. These receptor sequences come from a woman aged 30 to 39 with Graves' hyperthyroidism that later progressed to Graves' ophthalmopathy. CDR3s include the opening cysteine and the closing phenylalanine or tryptophan. D genes are given only for firm matches. A row's size may be missing; if present it is once, few, many or a size class.

>-|-|TRBV5-1
CASSLAGGRGETQYF
>-|-|TRBV7-9
CASSLDPTAYTF
>many|-|TRBV14
CASSQVPGSEQYF
>many|-|TRBV20-1
CSARDRVTELGYGYTF
>-|-|TRBV18
CASSRANGELFF
>many|TRBD2|TRBV27
CASGLASHNEQFF
>many|TRBD1|TRBV27
CASSPGQVLYNSPLHF
>-|-|TRBV19
CARKTGIRLLGQPQHF
>-|TRBD2|TRBV7-9
CASSYTSGTSGGLPTDTQYF
>many|TRBD1|TRBV7-2
CASSLLNRGPQYF
>many|-|TRBV28
CASSLQGIGQPQHF
>-|TRBD1|TRBV6-1
CATRPGTGPGELFF
>-|-|TRBV20-1
CSAMVFRGIRSDTQYF
>many|-|TRBV7-9
CASSPPMRGTDTQYF
>many|TRBD1|TRBV5-5
CASSRTGDANEKLFF
>-|-|TRBV12-3/TRBV12-4
CASSPQGSSPLHF
>few|TRBD1|TRBV11-2
CASSWGGQLNTEAFF
>many|-|TRBV18
CASSPRVGYETEAFF
>many|-|TRBV20-1
CSARDPGVGYTF
>-|-|TRBV29-1
CSVASTGSNEQFF
>few|TRBD1|TRBV11-1
CASSLRRDRGLYNEQFF
>few|-|TRBV7-2
CASSLPASYEQYF
>many|-|TRBV12-3/TRBV12-4
CASSFKLGEGSNTGELFF
>many|TRBD1|TRBV5-6
CASTGTKGQGIRRRYEQYF
>many|TRBD2|TRBV28
CASILAGGREQYF
>many|-|TRBV6-6
CASSYGGSQHEQYF
>few|TRBD2|TRBV7-2
CASSLISGGSRLMYF
>many|TRBD1|TRBV19
CASSTGQGNYGYTF
>many|-|TRBV7-9
CASSFNPKGEQYF
>few|TRBD2|TRBV9
CASSSGLAGVGAGELFF
>many|-|TRBV30
CAWSVEGNTPYQPQHF
>many|TRBD1|TRBV6-1
CASSAQGGYYGYTF
>many|-|TRBV30
CAWIRRDQETQYF
>many|-|TRBV6-1
CASRAAENADTQYF
>-|-|TRBV28
CASSIWDGSSYEQYF
>many|-|TRBV29-1
CSVEKVQGIQYF
>many|-|TRBV5-1
CASTLAGTRTGELFF
>-|-|TRBV7-9
CASSPSGHNYEQYF
>-|-|TRBV30
CAWSQGFVTGELFF
>many|TRBD2|TRBV5-1
CASSLRASGVGNEQFF
>many|TRBD2|TRBV2
CASSEILAGGYEQYF
>-|TRBD1|TRBV11-3
CASSSWTGERETQYF
>few|-|TRBV10-2
CASSGQAGSYGYTF
>-|-|TRBV19
CASSIGQADRYGYTF